This TCR beta chain comes out of a study of T cell responses to AZD1222 COVID-19 vaccine. Study-wide background: Combined were second doses at about 4 or about 12 weeks. Study results and caveats: The peak T cell response came first, and repertoires were sampled only after it. The donor group comprised mostly white British people and more females; the analysis possibly underestimated clonal diversity. Spike-specific TCR repertoires showed rising breadth and depth after two AZD1222 doses.

Clones were read by immunoSEQ multiplex PCR, and TCRdb kept only the in-frame ones, dropping some. The sample carries roughly 120,000 clones, about 90% recorded once. On this clone itself: The antigen remains unidentified.

Germline CDR1 reads SGHTA; CDR2 reads FQGNSA. This CDR3 is 14 amino acids long. The V segment lost 3 bases and the J segment 6 bases; nucleotides outside the gene matches: 8. The source of this sequence is an adult in good health. This specimen was peripheral blood, taken on day 0 of AZD1222 vaccination. The chain links TRBV7-2 to TRBJ2-7; 7 bases align to TRBD1. The CDR3 region is CASSFRDSWREQYF. Written as DNA, the CDR3 is TGTGCCAGCAGCTTTAGGGACAGCTGGCGCGAGCAGTACTTC.